Listed below are T cell receptor beta chains from one sample, sequenced in a study of blood T cell repertoires in COVID-19. Using immunoSEQ multiplex PCR, the repertoire was profiled, and TCRdb retains in-frame clones only, with some absent. The data hold about 80,000 clones, with less than 90% observed a single time. The source material was peripheral blood. The receptor set was obtained from a man aged 50-60 years with acute or convalescent COVID-19. The CDR3 runs from the conserved cysteine through the conserved F or W. Fields, in order: D gene, V gene, clone size, J gene, CDR3 protein, CDR3 DNA. D genes are given only for firm matches. Expanded clones are given a class, and other clones once, few, many or no size at all.

NA	TRBV4-2	once	TRBJ2-7	CASSQDASRGYEQYF	TGTGCCAGCAGCCAAGATGCTTCCAGGGGCTACGAGCAGTACTTC
TRBD1	TRBV7-9	NA	TRBJ1-6	CASSQSGTANSPLHF	TGTGCCAGCAGCCAGTCCGGGACAGCAAATTCACCCCTCCACTTT
TRBD1	TRBV5-4	few	TRBJ1-3	CASSLRQGTSVGNTIYF	TGTGCCAGCAGCTTGAGACAGGGTACAAGCGTTGGAAACACCATATATTTT
TRBD2	TRBV7-7	NA	TRBJ2-1	CASSPTSGSWSEQFF	TGTGCCAGCAGCCCTACTAGCGGGAGTTGGAGTGAGCAGTTCTTC
NA	TRBV6-2/TRBV6-3	NA	TRBJ2-2	CASSYSGGPGGELFF	TGTGCCAGCAGTTACTCGGGGGGGCCCGGCGGGGAGCTGTTTTTT
NA	TRBV21-1	NA	TRBJ1-2	CASRRWDGYTF	TGTGCCAGCAGGCGGTGGGATGGCTACACCTTC
TRBD1	TRBV24-1	once	TRBJ2-2	CATSDRDRATGELFF	TGTGCCACCAGTGACAGGGACAGGGCCACCGGGGAGCTGTTTTTT
TRBD1	TRBV7-2	NA	TRBJ2-3	CASSLAATGGTDTQYF	TGTGCCAGCAGCTTAGCGGCGACAGGGGGCACAGATACGCAGTATTTT
TRBD1	TRBV10-3	NA	TRBJ1-5	CAISETGQGGNQPQHF	TGTGCCATCAGTGAGACAGGACAGGGGGGCAATCAGCCCCAGCATTTT
TRBD1	TRBV18	NA	TRBJ2-7	CASSQGAAYEQYF	TGTGCCAGCTCACAGGGGGCCGCCTACGAGCAGTACTTC
TRBD1	TRBV4-3	NA	TRBJ2-2	CASSLELPGQGGSGELFF	TGCGCCAGCAGCCTAGAGCTCCCGGGACAGGGCGGTTCCGGGGAGCTGTTTTTT
TRBD1	TRBV29-1	NA	TRBJ2-1	CSAAGTGLYNEQFF	TGCAGCGCTGCCGGGACAGGGCTTTACAATGAGCAGTTCTTC
NA	TRBV4-2	NA	TRBJ1-3	CASSQGEWRSSGNTIYF	TGTGCCAGCAGCCAAGGGGAGTGGCGAAGCTCTGGAAACACCATATATTTT
NA	TRBV6-5	NA	TRBJ2-7	CASGGNADEQYF	TGTGCCAGTGGGGGGAATGCCGACGAGCAGTACTTC
TRBD1	TRBV24-1	NA	TRBJ2-5	CATPDRDNQETQYF	TGTGCCACCCCGGACAGGGACAACCAAGAGACCCAGTACTTC
TRBD2	TRBV12-3/TRBV12-4	NA	TRBJ2-1	CASSPGGVQFF	TGTGCCAGCAGTCCGGGGGGGGTACAGTTCTTC
NA	TRBV12-3/TRBV12-4	NA	TRBJ2-1	CASRRERDEQFF	TGTGCCAGCAGGAGGGAGCGTGATGAGCAGTTCTTC
NA	TRBV30	NA	TRBJ1-2	CAWSVNRVSGYTF	TGTGCCTGGAGTGTAAACAGGGTATCTGGCTACACCTTC
NA	TRBV27	NA	TRBJ2-1	CASSLGGTVSYNEQFF	TGTGCCAGCAGTTTGGGCGGGACGGTCTCCTACAATGAGCAGTTCTTC
NA	TRBV3-1/TRBV3-2	once	TRBJ1-6	CASSQADSSQSPLHF	TGTGCCAGCAGCCAAGCGGACAGCTCCCAATCACCCCTCCACTTT
TRBD2	TRBV7-3	NA	TRBJ2-1	CASRSFSGDTYNEQFF	TGTGCCAGCAGGTCGTTCAGCGGGGATACCTACAATGAGCAGTTCTTC
NA	TRBV28	NA	TRBJ1-3	CASSLPQGTGNTIYF	TGTGCCAGCAGTTTACCCCAGGGAACTGGAAACACCATATATTTT
TRBD1	TRBV18	NA	TRBJ2-1	CASSPPVAGGYNEQFF	TGTGCCAGCTCACCACCCGTGGCAGGGGGCTACAATGAGCAGTTCTTC
NA	TRBV5-6	NA	TRBJ1-5	CASSPGGFSNQPQHF	TGTGCCAGCAGCCCGGGGGGGTTTAGCAATCAGCCCCAGCATTTT
NA	TRBV4-2	NA	TRBJ1-6	CASSQAQINSPLHF	TGTGCCAGCAGCCAAGCACAGATTAATTCACCCCTCCACTTT
TRBD2	TRBV7-6	NA	TRBJ2-7	CASSLGGTSRDEQYF	TGTGCCAGCAGCTTAGGAGGGACTAGTCGCGACGAGCAGTACTTC
TRBD1	TRBV9	NA	TRBJ2-7	CASSVNPGQTTLYEQYF	TGTGCCAGCAGCGTAAACCCGGGACAGACGACCCTATACGAGCAGTACTTC
NA	TRBV4-3	NA	TRBJ2-5	CASSQGVARPETQYF	TGCGCCAGCAGCCAAGGAGTAGCGAGACCGGAGACCCAGTACTTC
NA	TRBV6-6	NA	TRBJ1-2	CASKQSEDGYTF	TGTGCCAGCAAGCAATCGGAGGATGGCTACACCTTC
TRBD1	TRBV9	NA	TRBJ2-2	CASSVGGQGSTGELFF	TGTGCCAGCAGCGTAGGGGGACAGGGGAGCACCGGGGAGCTGTTTTTT
TRBD1	TRBV6-6	NA	TRBJ2-7	CASRLGQGSYEQYF	TGTGCCAGCAGGCTTGGACAGGGCTCCTACGAGCAGTACTTC
TRBD2	TRBV6-5	NA	TRBJ2-7	CASSSTLAGLSYEQYF	TGTGCCAGCAGTTCGACCCTAGCGGGATTGTCCTACGAGCAGTACTTC
TRBD1	TRBV18	NA	TRBJ1-5	CASSPRDSSLSNQPQHF	TGTGCCAGCTCACCCCGGGACAGTTCCCTTAGCAATCAGCCCCAGCATTTT
NA	TRBV11-2	NA	TRBJ2-1	CASSLTGVNEQFF	TGTGCCAGCAGCTTAACAGGAGTCAATGAGCAGTTCTTC
NA	TRBV14	NA	TRBJ1-4	CASHDGRGMRDEKLFF	TGTGCCAGCCATGATGGGAGGGGGATGAGGGATGAAAAACTGTTTTTT
NA	TRBV3-1/TRBV3-2	NA	TRBJ1-5	CASSHGNQPQHF	TGTGCCAGCAGCCACGGTAATCAGCCCCAGCATTTT
NA	TRBV11-3	NA	TRBJ1-1	CASSVTITEAFF	TGTGCCAGCAGCGTGACAATCACTGAAGCTTTCTTT
NA	TRBV7-6	NA	TRBJ2-5	CASSTTGLSQETQYF	TGTGCCAGCAGTACAACAGGGTTGTCCCAAGAGACCCAGTACTTC
NA	TRBV4-1	NA	TRBJ1-2	CASSRGEDGWYGYTF	TGCGCCAGCAGCCGCGGAGAAGACGGGTGGTATGGCTACACCTTC
TRBD2	TRBV5-4	NA	TRBJ2-7	CASSLVASGKYEQYF	TGTGCCAGCAGCTTGGTCGCTAGCGGGAAGTACGAGCAGTACTTC
NA	TRBV23-1	few	TRBJ1-4	CASSQSGADEKLFF	TGCGCCAGCAGTCAATCAGGGGCAGATGAAAAACTGTTTTTT
TRBD1	TRBV9	NA	TRBJ2-3	CASSSRTGPTDTQYF	TGTGCCAGCAGCTCTCGGACAGGACCCACAGATACGCAGTATTTT
NA	TRBV28	once	TRBJ2-1	CASTPPGASSYNEQFF	TGTGCCAGCACACCGCCCGGCGCTAGCTCCTACAATGAGCAGTTCTTC
NA	TRBV5-4	NA	TRBJ2-1	CASTATTYNEQFF	TGTGCCAGCACCGCGACTACCTACAATGAGCAGTTCTTC
TRBD2	TRBV15	NA	TRBJ2-7	CATSRGGGAYEQYF	TGTGCCACCAGCAGAGGCGGGGGGGCCTACGAGCAGTACTTC